This T cell receptor beta chain was documented in a study of blood T cells in healthy people across ages. Study observations and caveats: Age advanced and TCR beta diversity per million T cells fell, roughly linearly. Estimated diversity that came from one million T cells was considered an underestimate.

Remarks on this clonotype: Its specificity is not known.

The authors ran a second PCR of 7 to 11 cycles using a sample-barcoded 5' primer and a J-beta primer mix. The authors tagged each cDNA molecule using a template-switch adaptor with 12 random nucleotides. TCRdb itself ran the 5' RACE reads through MiXCR, one entry per CDR3 protein. The repertoire includes 1,500,000 or so distinct CDR3 sequences, roughly 59% of them detected once, and over 5.5% sits in the top ten. The CDR3 covers 17 residues. V was pared by 2 bases and J by 1 base, with 16 bases between. Germline V gives CDR1 MDHEN, CDR2 SYDVKM. The sequenced sample was blood. The genes are TRBV28 and TRBJ2-3, with D possibly being TRBD1 (6 bases). The origin of this receptor is a man aged 18 to 35 in good health. The CDR3 nucleotides read TGTGCCAGCAGTTTAGAGGGGACAAGCCTTGGCACAGATACGCAGTATTTT. Translated: CASSLEGTSLGTDTQYF.